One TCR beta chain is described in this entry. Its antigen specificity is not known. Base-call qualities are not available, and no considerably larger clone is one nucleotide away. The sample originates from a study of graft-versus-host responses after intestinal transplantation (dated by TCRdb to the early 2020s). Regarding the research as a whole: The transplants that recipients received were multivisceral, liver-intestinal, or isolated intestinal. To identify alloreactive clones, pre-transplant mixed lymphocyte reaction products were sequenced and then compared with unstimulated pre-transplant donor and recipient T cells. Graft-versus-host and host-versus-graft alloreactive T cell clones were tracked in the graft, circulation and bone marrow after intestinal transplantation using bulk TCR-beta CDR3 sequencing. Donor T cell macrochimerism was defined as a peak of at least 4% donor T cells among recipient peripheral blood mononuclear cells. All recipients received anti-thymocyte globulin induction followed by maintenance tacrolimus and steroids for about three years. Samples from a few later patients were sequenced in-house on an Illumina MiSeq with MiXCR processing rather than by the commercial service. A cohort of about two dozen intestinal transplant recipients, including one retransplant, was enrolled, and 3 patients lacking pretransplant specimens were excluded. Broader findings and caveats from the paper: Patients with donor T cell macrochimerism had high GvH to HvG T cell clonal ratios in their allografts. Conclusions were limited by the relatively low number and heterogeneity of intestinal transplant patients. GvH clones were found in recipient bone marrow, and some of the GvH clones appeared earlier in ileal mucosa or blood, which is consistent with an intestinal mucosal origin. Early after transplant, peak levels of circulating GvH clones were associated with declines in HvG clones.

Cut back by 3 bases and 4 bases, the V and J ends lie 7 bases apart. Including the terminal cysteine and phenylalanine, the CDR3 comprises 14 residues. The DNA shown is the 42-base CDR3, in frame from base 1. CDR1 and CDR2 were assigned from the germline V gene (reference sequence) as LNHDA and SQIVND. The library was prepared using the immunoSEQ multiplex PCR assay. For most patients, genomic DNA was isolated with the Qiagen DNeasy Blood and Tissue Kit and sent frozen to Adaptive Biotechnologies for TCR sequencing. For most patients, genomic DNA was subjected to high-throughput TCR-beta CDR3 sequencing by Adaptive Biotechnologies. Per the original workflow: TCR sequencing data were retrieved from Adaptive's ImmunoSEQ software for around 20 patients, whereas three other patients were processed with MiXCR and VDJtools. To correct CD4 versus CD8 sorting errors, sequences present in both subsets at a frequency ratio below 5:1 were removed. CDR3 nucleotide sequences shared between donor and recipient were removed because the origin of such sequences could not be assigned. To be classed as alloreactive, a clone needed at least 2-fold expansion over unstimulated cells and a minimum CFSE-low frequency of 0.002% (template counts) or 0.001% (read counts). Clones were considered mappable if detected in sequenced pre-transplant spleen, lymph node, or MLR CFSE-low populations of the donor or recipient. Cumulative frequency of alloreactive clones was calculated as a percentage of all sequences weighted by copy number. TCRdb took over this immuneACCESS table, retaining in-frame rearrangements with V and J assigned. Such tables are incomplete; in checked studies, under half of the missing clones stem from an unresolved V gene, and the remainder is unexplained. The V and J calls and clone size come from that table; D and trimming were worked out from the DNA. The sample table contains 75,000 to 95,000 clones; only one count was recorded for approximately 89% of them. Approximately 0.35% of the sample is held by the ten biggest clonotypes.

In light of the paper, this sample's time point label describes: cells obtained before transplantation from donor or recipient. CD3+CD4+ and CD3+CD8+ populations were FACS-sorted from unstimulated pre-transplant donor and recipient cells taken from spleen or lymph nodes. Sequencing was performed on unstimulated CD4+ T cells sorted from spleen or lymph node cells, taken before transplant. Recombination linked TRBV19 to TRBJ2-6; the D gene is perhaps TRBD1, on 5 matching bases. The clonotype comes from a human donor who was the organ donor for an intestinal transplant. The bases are TGTGCCAGTAGTATCAGGGCAGGGGCCAACGTCCTGACTTTC. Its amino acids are CASSIRAGANVLTF.